Sequencing of this T cell receptor (beta chain) was carried out in a study of cytomegalovirus exposure and HLA in healthy donors. At the level of the study: The early release's HLA-typed donors yielded 70 million to 85 million unique TCRs.

With 60 Vbeta and 13 Jbeta primers, the PCR was carried out. The data were produced by immunoSEQ multiplex PCR, yet TCRdb's version contains in-frame clones alone and is incomplete. The sample shows over 150,000 clones, more than 75% of them seen only once. The CDR3 runs to 16 residues. CDR1 SNHLY and CDR2 FYNNEI come from the germline V gene. General study findings and limits: The study reported that TCR beta sequences accurately predicted HLA-A and HLA-B alleles in most subjects. The investigators catalogued 164 TCR beta chains as cytomegalovirus-associated. Beyond CMV serostatus, there was no information to go on about immune exposure.

On this clone: The target antigen is unknown. Germline is not matched at one junction end, which may reflect a read error.

The sequencing input was PBMCs. The sequence derives from a man aged 18 to 30 in good health and CMV-seropositive. This chain uses TRBV2 with TRBJ2-4; tentatively, D is TRBD1 (8 bases). The CDR3 reads CASSEREDRVKNSQYF. The CDR3 DNA reads TGTGCCAGCAGTGAACGGGAGGACAGGGTGAAGAACAGTCAGTACTTC. The entire variable domain, with the rest obtained from reference TRBV2 and TRBJ2-4, is as follows: EPEVTQTPSHQVTQMGQEVILRCVPISNHLYFYWYRQILGQKVEFLVSFYNNEISEKSEIFDDQFSVERPDGSNFTLKIRSTKLEDSAMYFCASSEREDRVKNSQYFGAGTRLSVL.